What follows describes a single T cell receptor (beta chain). The CDR3 length is 14 residues. Germline loops: CDR1 MNHEY, CDR2 SVGEGT. Germline trimming cut 4 bases from V and 0 bases from J; bases unmatched to any gene: 1. Profiled with immunoSEQ multiplex PCR; TCRdb holds only in-frame clones, not every one. This sample yields roughly 250,000 clones, of which approximately 85% are seen a single time; about 0.8% belongs to the top ten. This entry is derived from a study of blood T cell repertoires in COVID-19. In the study overall: Collection of acute and convalescent COVID-19 samples took place in the United States, Italy and Spain.

The V call is TRBV6-2 or TRBV6-3, the J call TRBJ2-3; 7 bases agree with TRBD2. The sequence came from a woman aged 25 to 39 with acute or convalescent COVID-19. The sequenced sample was peripheral blood. The CDR3, as DNA: TGTGCCAGCAGTTGGGGGGGAAGCACAGATACGCAGTATTTT. Translated: CASSWGGSTDTQYF.